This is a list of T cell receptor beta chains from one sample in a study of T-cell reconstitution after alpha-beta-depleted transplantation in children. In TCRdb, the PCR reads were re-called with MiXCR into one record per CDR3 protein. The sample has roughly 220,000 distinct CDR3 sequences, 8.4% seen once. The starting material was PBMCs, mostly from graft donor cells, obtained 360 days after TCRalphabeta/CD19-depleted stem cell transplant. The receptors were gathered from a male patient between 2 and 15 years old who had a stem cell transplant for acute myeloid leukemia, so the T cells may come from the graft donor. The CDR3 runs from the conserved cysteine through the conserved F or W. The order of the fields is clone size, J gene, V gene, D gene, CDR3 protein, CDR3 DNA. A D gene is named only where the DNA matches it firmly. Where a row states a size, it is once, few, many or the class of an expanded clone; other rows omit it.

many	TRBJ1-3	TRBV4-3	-	CASSQGTASGNTIYF	TGCGCCAGCAGCCAAGGGACAGCCTCTGGAAACACCATATATTTT
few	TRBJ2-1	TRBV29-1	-	CSAHGGGPYNEQFF	TGCAGCGCCCACGGGGGCGGGCCCTACAATGAGCAGTTCTTC
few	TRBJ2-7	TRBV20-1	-	CSARGIQHYEQYF	TGCAGTGCTCGAGGGATCCAACACTACGAGCAGTACTTC
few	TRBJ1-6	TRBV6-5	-	CASSPSFLETYNSPLHF	TGTGCCAGCAGTCCGTCTTTCCTCGAAACCTATAATTCACCCCTCCACTTT
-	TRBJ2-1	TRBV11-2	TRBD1	CASSPGQGYNEQFF	TGTGCCAGCAGCCCGGGACAGGGTTACAATGAGCAGTTCTTC
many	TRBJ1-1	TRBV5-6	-	CASSGRGGSFF	TGTGCCAGCTCCGGACGGGGAGGGTCTTTCTTT
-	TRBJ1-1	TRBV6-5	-	CASGDGVAEAFF	TGTGCCAGTGGGGACGGGGTCGCTGAAGCTTTCTTT
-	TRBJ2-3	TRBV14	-	CASSHRLGSRTDTQYF	TGTGCCAGCAGCCACAGACTAGGTAGTCGGACAGATACGCAGTATTTT
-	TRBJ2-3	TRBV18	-	CASHRSTDTQYF	TGTGCCAGTCACAGGAGCACAGATACGCAGTATTTT
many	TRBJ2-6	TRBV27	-	CASSTRVGASGANVLTF	TGTGCCAGCAGTACACGGGTGGGGGCCTCTGGGGCCAACGTCCTGACTTTC